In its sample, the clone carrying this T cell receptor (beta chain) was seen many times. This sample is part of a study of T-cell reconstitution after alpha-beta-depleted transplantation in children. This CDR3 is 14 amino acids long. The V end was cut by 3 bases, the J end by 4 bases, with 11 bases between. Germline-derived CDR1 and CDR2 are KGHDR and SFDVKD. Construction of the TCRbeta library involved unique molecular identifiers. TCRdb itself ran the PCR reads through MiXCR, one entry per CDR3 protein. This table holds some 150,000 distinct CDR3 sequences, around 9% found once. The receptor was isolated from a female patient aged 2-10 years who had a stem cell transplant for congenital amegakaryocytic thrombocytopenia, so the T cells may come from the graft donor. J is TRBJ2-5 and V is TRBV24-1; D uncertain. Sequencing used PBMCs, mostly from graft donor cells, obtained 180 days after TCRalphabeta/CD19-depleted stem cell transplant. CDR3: CATSDRQVGETQYF. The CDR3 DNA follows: TGTGCCACCAGTGATCGGCAGGTTGGAGAGACCCAGTACTTC.